This T cell receptor (beta chain) was profiled in a study of T-cell reconstitution after alpha-beta-depleted transplantation in children. Study outcomes and limitations: TCRbeta diversity was high at day 60 in some patients (a result of surviving recipient T cells and thymic progenitors).

The library targeted TCRbeta and was prepared with unique molecular identifiers. TCRdb re-analysed the PCR reads in MiXCR, keeping a single row per CDR3 protein. The repertoire holds some 310,000 distinct CDR3 sequences, with roughly 21% as singletons. Worth noting for this clonotype: The target antigen is unknown.

Looked up from germline, CDR1 is SGHTA and CDR2 is FQGTGA. The CDR3 runs to 15 residues. V was trimmed by 4 bases and J by 4 bases, leaving 16 bases between them. This chain joins TRBV7-3 and TRBJ2-5, with D perhaps matching TRBD2 (8 bases). Sample: PBMCs, mostly from graft donor cells, taken 180 days after TCRalphabeta/CD19-depleted stem cell transplant. This clonotype originated in a male patient younger than 18 who had a stem cell transplant for acute lymphoblastic leukemia, so the T cells may come from the graft donor. CDR3 protein: CASSYGRGRRETQYF. CDR3 coding DNA: TGTGCCAGCAGCTACGGGAGGGGGCGGCGAGAGACCCAGTACTTC.